The sequence of this TCR beta chain was determined in a study of blood T cell repertoires in COVID-19 (dated by TCRdb to between 2020 and 2021). General notes on the study: Collaborator samples came from the United States, Italy and Spain and covered acute and convalescent phases of COVID-19. The prospective study material was composed of cDNA or gDNA derived from T cells, B-cell-depleted T cells, or PBMCs. The samples were drawn from two sources: the first 160 participants of the ongoing ImmuneRACE study, and some 1,300 subjects contributed by 6 global collaborators. Where available, HLA class I and class II types were obtained from metadata supplied by the sample provider rather than from assay-based typing. A de-identified subject ID, COVID-19 status, age in years and sex were almost always included in the sample metadata. The dataset comprised deeply sampled blood TCRbeta repertoires from subjects exposed to, actively infected with, or recovered from COVID-19. The repertoires were released in a freely available public database intended as a resource for research on the immune response to SARS-CoV-2.

Whole blood was collected in K2EDTA tubes by collaborating institutions according to the institutions' own protocols. For TCRbeta analysis, collaborators shipped samples in one of three forms: frozen whole blood, isolated PBMCs, or DNA extracted from either of those sample types. TCRbeta CDR3 regions were amplified from genomic DNA using the immunoSEQ Assay, a bias-controlled multiplex PCR. In the source study's methods: The number of nucleated cells in each sample was estimated from the amplification of reference gene primers within the assay. To quantify the absolute abundance of each unique TCRbeta CDR3 rearrangement, sequence reads were collapsed and filtered. For each sample, productive Simpson clonality was calculated as the square root of Simpson's diversity index across productive rearrangements. The clones in this table, taken by TCRdb from immuneACCESS, are in-frame only. Not every clone is retained; where verified, under half of the shortfall comes from an unresolved V gene, and the cause of the rest is unknown. From that table come the V and J calls and clone size; the DNA was used to work out D and trimming. Within this sample are 90,000 to 120,000 clones, with more than 70% of them counted one time only. The ten largest account for about 4.2% of the sample.

The CDR3 goes from the cysteine to the valine over 19 residues. The entry retains the CDR3 DNA only, 57 bases that are in frame from base 1. The study at large found these results: The quantity of clinical and demographic metadata differed by source and by participant and was supplied without curation.

About this clone itself: The antigen this receptor binds is unknown. Base qualities are not at hand, and no much larger clone is one base apart.

The sequence joins TRBV21-1 to TRBJ2-7; whether TRBD2, the table's D call, matches the DNA was not checked. TRBV21-1 is a recognized pseudogene. The origin of this receptor is a human donor in a cohort sampled during active COVID-19. The sequenced sample consisted of peripheral blood. The CDR3 sequence is CASSKTDLSRSGRAYEQYV. The nucleotide sequence is given as TGTGCCAGCAGCAAAACCGATTTATCCAGGAGCGGGAGGGCCTACGAGCAGTACGTC.